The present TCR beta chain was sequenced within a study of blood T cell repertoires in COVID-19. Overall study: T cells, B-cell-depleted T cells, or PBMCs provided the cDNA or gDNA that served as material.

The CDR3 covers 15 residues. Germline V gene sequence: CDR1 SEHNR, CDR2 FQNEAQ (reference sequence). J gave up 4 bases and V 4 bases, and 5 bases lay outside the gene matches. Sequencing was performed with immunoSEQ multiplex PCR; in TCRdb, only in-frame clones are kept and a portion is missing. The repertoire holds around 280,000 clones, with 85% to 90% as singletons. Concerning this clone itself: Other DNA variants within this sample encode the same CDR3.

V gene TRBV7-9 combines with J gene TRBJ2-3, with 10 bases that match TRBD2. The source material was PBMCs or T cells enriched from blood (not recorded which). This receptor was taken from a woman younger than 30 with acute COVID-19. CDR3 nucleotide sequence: TGTGCCAGCAGCTCCCTAGCGGGAGTGGCAGATACGCAGTATTTT. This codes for CASSSLAGVADTQYF.